Listed below are T cell receptor beta chains from one sample, sequenced in a study of response to subunit inactivated influenza vaccine. In TCRdb, the RT-PCR reads were re-called with MiXCR into one record per CDR3 protein. The data show hundreds of thousands of distinct CDR3 sequences, 14% seen once. Sequencing used PBMCs from blood, obtained around 15 days before vaccination. The origin of the receptors is a man in his forties or fifties who received an inactivated influenza vaccine. Each CDR3 is given with its conserved first and last residue. The D gene is left open where the match is weak. Rows may omit the clone size; those that give it use once, few, many or a size class.

>TRBV5-1|TRBD1|NA|TRBJ2-1
CASSSRDSFVNEQFF
TGCGCCAGCAGCTCAAGGGACAGTTTTGTCAATGAGCAGTTCTTC
>TRBV20-1|TRBD2|NA|TRBJ2-5
CSARGSGGRDQETQYF
TGCAGTGCTAGAGGTAGCGGGGGGCGAGACCAAGAGACCCAGTACTTC
>TRBV21-1|NA|many|TRBJ2-7
CASSKFFAREQYF
TGTGCCAGCAGCAAGTTTTTCGCCCGAGAGCAGTACTTC
>TRBV5-1|NA|NA|TRBJ1-1
CASSLDEGTEAFF
TGCGCCAGCAGCTTAGACGAGGGTACTGAAGCTTTCTTT
>TRBV12-3/TRBV12-4|TRBD2|NA|TRBJ2-5
CASGRGVGTQYF
TGTGCCAGCGGACGGGGGGTTGGGACCCAGTACTTC
>TRBV12-3/TRBV12-4|TRBD2|few|TRBJ2-5
CASSLSGGTPFQTQYF
TGTGCCAGCAGCCTTAGCGGGGGGACCCCATTCCAGACCCAGTACTTC
>TRBV28|TRBD1|many|TRBJ1-6
CASRNWGTVNSPLHF
TGTGCCAGCAGGAACTGGGGGACAGTGAATTCACCCCTCCACTTT
>TRBV3-1|TRBD2|NA|TRBJ2-3
CASSQSGGVDTQYF
TGTGCCAGCAGCCAAAGCGGGGGGGTTGATACGCAGTATTTT
>TRBV2|NA|few|TRBJ2-1
CASSDLVPSLDEQFF
TGTGCCAGCAGTGACCTAGTACCATCGCTTGATGAGCAGTTCTTC
>TRBV4-3|NA|NA|TRBJ2-2
CASSQDNRAGELFF
TGCGCCAGCAGCCAAGATAACCGGGCCGGGGAGCTGTTTTTT
>TRBV7-9|NA|many|TRBJ1-5
CASSLGGRDQPQHF
TGTGCCAGCAGCTTAGGGGGACGAGATCAGCCCCAGCATTTT
>TRBV25-1|NA|NA|TRBJ1-4
CASQGDFRGEKLFF
TGTGCCAGCCAAGGGGACTTCCGGGGAGAAAAACTGTTTTTT
>TRBV7-9|NA|NA|TRBJ1-4
CASSLVGATNEKLFF
TGTGCCAGCAGCTTAGTTGGAGCAACTAATGAAAAACTGTTTTTT
>TRBV20-1|TRBD1|many|TRBJ2-1
CSASETGKSYNEQFF
TGCAGTGCCTCCGAGACAGGGAAATCCTACAATGAGCAGTTCTTC
>TRBV29-1|NA|few|TRBJ1-2
CSVEVGQGGNYGYTF
TGCAGCGTTGAAGTAGGCCAGGGTGGTAACTATGGCTACACCTTC
>TRBV2|NA|NA|TRBJ1-3
CASSEGRRNTIYF
TGTGCCAGCAGTGAAGGCCGCAGGAACACCATATATTTT
>TRBV25-1|NA|few|TRBJ1-4
CASSEQGRSNEKLFF
TGTGCCAGCAGTGAACAGGGCAGGAGTAATGAAAAACTGTTTTTT
>TRBV5-6|NA|few|TRBJ1-1
CASSLQELRTEAFF
TGTGCCAGCAGCTTGCAGGAATTGAGGACTGAAGCTTTCTTT
>TRBV6-2/TRBV6-3|NA|few|TRBJ2-2
CASSYSISSGAGTGELFF
TGTGCCAGCAGTTACTCGATTTCTTCGGGAGCCGGCACCGGGGAGCTGTTTTTT
>TRBV20-1|NA|many|TRBJ2-3
CSARDGSRPDTQYF
TGCAGTGCTAGAGATGGGTCCCGGCCAGATACGCAGTATTTT
>TRBV5-1|TRBD1|many|TRBJ1-4
CASSYQRRQGNEKLFF
TGCGCCAGCAGCTACCAAAGACGACAGGGTAATGAAAAACTGTTTTTT
>TRBV3-1|NA|few|TRBJ2-1
CASSQDRNWGYNEQFF
TGTGCCAGCAGCCAAGATCGGAATTGGGGGTACAATGAGCAGTTCTTC
>TRBV7-2|NA|NA|TRBJ2-3
CASSGSQGTDTQYF
TGTGCCAGCAGCGGCAGTCAAGGCACAGATACGCAGTATTTT
>TRBV4-2|TRBD2|many|TRBJ2-3
CASSQGLGLAGNTDTQYF
TGTGCCAGCAGCCAAGGTCTCGGACTAGCGGGTAACACAGATACGCAGTATTTT
>TRBV20-1|NA|few|TRBJ2-3
CSARRSTDTQYF
TGCAGTGCTCGACGTTCCACAGATACGCAGTATTTT